The sequence of this T cell receptor (beta chain) was determined in a study of blood T cell repertoires in COVID-19 (dated by TCRdb to about 2020). The study in broad terms: The collaborator samples originated in the United States, Italy and Spain and spanned the acute and convalescent phases of COVID-19. The prospective study material was composed of cDNA or gDNA derived from T cells, B-cell-depleted T cells, or PBMCs. Deeply sampled blood TCRbeta repertoires from subjects exposed to, actively infected with, or recovered from COVID-19 were included in the dataset. The repertoires were released in a freely available public database intended as a resource for research on the immune response to SARS-CoV-2. The samples were drawn from the first 160 participants of the ongoing ImmuneRACE study and from more than 1,000 subjects provided by 6 global collaborators. Sample metadata almost always included a de-identified subject ID, COVID-19 status, age in years and sex. HLA class I and class II types, where available, came from metadata supplied by the sample provider rather than from assay-based typing. Study-wide findings and limitations: The amount of clinical and demographic metadata varied by source and participant and was provided uncurated.

Collaborating institutions collected whole blood in K2EDTA tubes following their own protocols. Collaborator samples were shipped for TCRbeta analysis as frozen whole blood, isolated PBMCs, or DNA extracted from either sample type. On this clone itself: The specificity of this receptor is unknown. No much larger clone is present one base from it, and per-base qualities are unavailable.

TCRbeta CDR3 regions were amplified from genomic DNA using the immunoSEQ Assay, a bias-controlled multiplex PCR. Processing in the source paper ran as follows. Nucleated cell counts per sample were estimated from amplification of reference gene primers within the assay. To quantify the absolute abundance of each unique TCRbeta CDR3 rearrangement, sequence reads were collapsed and filtered. For each sample, productive Simpson clonality was calculated as the square root of Simpson's diversity index across productive rearrangements. Entries here come from immuneACCESS through TCRdb and include only in-frame sequences with V and J called. Some clones fail to appear in such tables; in the studies checked, an unresolved V gene covers under half of the shortfall, and the cause of the remainder is unknown. V and J calls and clone size are those listed in that table; D and trimming were worked out from the DNA. In all, the sample holds about 140,000 clones, and around nine tenths of those were seen once. The ten largest clones add up to less than 6.5% of the sample.

This receptor was taken from a human donor in a cohort sampled during active COVID-19. The sequencing input was peripheral blood.

The nucleotide sequence is TGTGCCAGCTCACCCCTTGGAGAGGCCACCTATAATTCACCCCTCCACTTT. Translated, this gives CASSPLGEATYNSPLHF. The chain was built from TRBV18 and TRBJ1-6; a confident D gene designation cannot be given. In the germline V gene, CDR1 corresponds to KGHSH and CDR2 to LQKENI. Including cysteine and phenylalanine, the CDR3 has 17 amino acids. Only the CDR3 portion is preserved as DNA: 51 bases, with reading frame beginning at the first base. Trimming costs V 3 bases and J 2 bases, and their ends lie 14 bases apart. Outside the CDR3, residues come from the reference TRBV18 and TRBJ1-6 proteins, so the full variable domain is: NAGVMQNPRHLVRRRGQEARLRCSPMKGHSHVYWYRQLPEEGLKFMVYLQKENIIDESGMPKERFSAEFPKEGPSILRIQQVVRGDSAAYFCASSPLGEATYNSPLHFGNGTRLTVT.